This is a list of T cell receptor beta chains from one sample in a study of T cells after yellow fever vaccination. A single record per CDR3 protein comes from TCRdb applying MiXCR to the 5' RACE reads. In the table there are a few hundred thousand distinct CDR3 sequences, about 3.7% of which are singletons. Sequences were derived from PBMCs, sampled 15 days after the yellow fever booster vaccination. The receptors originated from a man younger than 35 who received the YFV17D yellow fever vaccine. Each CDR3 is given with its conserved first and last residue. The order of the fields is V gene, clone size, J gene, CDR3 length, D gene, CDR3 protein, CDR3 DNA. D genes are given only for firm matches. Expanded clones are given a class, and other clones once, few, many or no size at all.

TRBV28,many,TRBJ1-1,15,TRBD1,CASSPPGQGFTEAFF,TGTGCCAGCAGCCCTCCGGGACAGGGCTTCACTGAAGCTTTCTTT
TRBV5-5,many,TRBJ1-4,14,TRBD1,CASSHAGGGEKLFF,TGTGCCAGCAGCCACGCAGGGGGGGGTGAAAAACTGTTTTTT
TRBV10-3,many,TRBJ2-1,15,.,CAISWRSGRYNEQFF,TGTGCCATCAGTTGGCGTTCAGGGAGATACAATGAGCAGTTCTTC
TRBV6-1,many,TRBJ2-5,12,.,CASSYRSGPHYF,TGTGCCAGCAGCTATCGCTCGGGACCCCACTACTTC
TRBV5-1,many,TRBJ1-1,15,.,CASSLLRPVNTEAFF,TGCGCCAGCAGCTTACTGAGACCGGTAAACACTGAAGCTTTCTTT
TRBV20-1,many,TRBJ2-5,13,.,CSARIMSARTQYF,TGCAGTGCTAGAATAATGTCGGCTCGAACCCAGTACTTC
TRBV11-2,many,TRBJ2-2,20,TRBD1,CASSLALDRGPPDYTGELFF,TGTGCCAGCAGCTTAGCTCTGGACAGGGGGCCGCCGGATTACACCGGGGAGCTGTTTTTT
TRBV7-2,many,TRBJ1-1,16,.,CASSLLENAWGTEAFF,TGTGCCAGCAGCTTATTGGAAAATGCGTGGGGCACTGAAGCTTTCTTT
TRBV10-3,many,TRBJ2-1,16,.,CAITAQRRGGYNEQFF,TGTGCCATCACCGCTCAGCGGAGGGGGGGATACAATGAGCAGTTCTTC
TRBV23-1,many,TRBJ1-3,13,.,CASSPRPGNTIYF,TGCGCCAGCAGTCCCAGGCCCGGAAACACCATATATTTT
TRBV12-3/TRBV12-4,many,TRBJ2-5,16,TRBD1,CASSPTQGASEETQYF,TGTGCCAGCAGTCCTACACAGGGGGCAAGTGAAGAGACCCAGTACTTC
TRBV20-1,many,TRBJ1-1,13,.,CSARDQGRTEAFF,TGCAGTGCTAGAGATCAGGGTAGGACTGAAGCTTTCTTT
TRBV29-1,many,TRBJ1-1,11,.,CSVVLTKEAFF,TGCAGCGTTGTCCTCACCAAAGAAGCTTTCTTT
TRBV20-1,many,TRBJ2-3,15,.,CSVTRGWVRADTQYF,TGCAGTGTTACACGGGGTTGGGTAAGGGCAGATACGCAGTATTTT
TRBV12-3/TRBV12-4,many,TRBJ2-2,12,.,CATSFGRGELFF,TGTGCCACCTCCTTCGGCAGGGGGGAGCTGTTTTTT
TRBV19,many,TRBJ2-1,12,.,CASTWGQNEQFF,TGTGCCAGTACCTGGGGGCAAAATGAGCAGTTCTTC
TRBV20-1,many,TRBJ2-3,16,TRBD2,CSARVVASGGTDTQYF,TGCAGTGCTAGAGTTGTCGCTAGCGGGGGGACAGATACGCAGTATTTT
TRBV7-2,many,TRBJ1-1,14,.,CASSIPTENTEAFF,TGTGCCAGCAGCATACCGACAGAGAACACTGAAGCTTTCTTT
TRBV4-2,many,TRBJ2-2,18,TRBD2,CASSQSAGGPRGTGELFF,TGTGCCAGCAGCCAATCCGCGGGGGGGCCTCGGGGCACCGGGGAGCTGTTTTTT
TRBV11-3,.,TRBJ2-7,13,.,CASSLGVRNEQYF,TGTGCCAGCAGCCTTGGAGTGCGGAACGAGCAGTACTTC
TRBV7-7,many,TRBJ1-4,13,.,CASSLVAGEKLFF,TGTGCTAGCAGCTTAGTGGCGGGTGAAAAACTGTTTTTT
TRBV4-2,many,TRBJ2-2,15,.,CASSQSPGNTGELFF,TGTGCCAGCAGCCAAAGTCCGGGGAACACCGGGGAGCTGTTTTTT
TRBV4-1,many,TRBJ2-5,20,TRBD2,CASSQEGLAGGPRRQETQYF,TGCGCCAGCAGCCAAGAAGGGTTAGCGGGGGGGCCTCGGAGACAAGAGACCCAGTACTTC
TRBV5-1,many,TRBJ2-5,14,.,CASSLDLAQETQYF,TGCGCCAGCAGCTTGGATCTAGCACAAGAGACCCAGTACTTC
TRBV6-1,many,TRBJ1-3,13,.,CASSDTGSDTIYF,TGTGCCAGCAGTGACACCGGTTCGGACACCATATATTTT
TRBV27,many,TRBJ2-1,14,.,CASSLASVRNEQFF,TGTGCCAGCAGTTTGGCGTCGGTCAGGAATGAGCAGTTCTTC
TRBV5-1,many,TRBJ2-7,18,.,CASSMGLWGELVSDEQYF,TGCGCCAGCAGCATGGGTCTCTGGGGCGAGCTAGTCTCCGACGAGCAGTACTTC
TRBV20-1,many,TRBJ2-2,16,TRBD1,CSARDPTGPHTGELFF,TGCAGTGCTAGAGATCCGACAGGGCCCCACACCGGGGAGCTGTTTTTT
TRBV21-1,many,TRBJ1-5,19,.,CARESRWGEFVRPNQPQHF,TGTGCCAGAGAGAGCAGGTGGGGCGAGTTTGTCCGACCGAATCAGCCCCAGCATTTT
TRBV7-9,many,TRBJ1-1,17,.,CASSLGGAGFLNTEAFF,TGTGCCAGCAGCTTAGGAGGGGCCGGGTTTCTGAACACTGAAGCTTTCTTT
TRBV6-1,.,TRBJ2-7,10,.,CASSERGQYF,TGTGCCAGCAGTGAAAGAGGGCAGTACTTC
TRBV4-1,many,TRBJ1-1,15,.,CASSQDGVGNTEAFF,TGCGCCAGCAGCCAAGATGGGGTGGGGAACACTGAAGCTTTCTTT
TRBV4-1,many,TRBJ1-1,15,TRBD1,CASSQDKTGSTEAFF,TGCGCCAGCAGCCAAGATAAGACAGGGTCCACTGAAGCTTTCTTT
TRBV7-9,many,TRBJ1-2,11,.,CASSAYYGYTF,TGTGCCAGCAGCGCCTACTATGGCTACACCTTC
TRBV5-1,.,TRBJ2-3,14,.,CASSWLRAEDTQYF,TGCGCCAGCAGCTGGCTTAGGGCGGAAGATACGCAGTATTTT
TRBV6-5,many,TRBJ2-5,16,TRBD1,CASRSHGTGGFGTQYF,TGTGCCAGCAGATCCCACGGGACAGGGGGCTTCGGGACCCAGTACTTC
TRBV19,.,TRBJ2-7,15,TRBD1,CASSIWRQGTYEQYF,TGTGCCAGTAGTATCTGGCGACAGGGTACCTACGAGCAGTACTTC
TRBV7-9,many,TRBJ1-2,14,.,CASSLAGGPYGYTF,TGTGCCAGCAGCTTAGCGGGAGGACCCTATGGCTACACCTTC
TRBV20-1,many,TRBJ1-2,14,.,CSARDHWDTYGYTF,TGCAGTGCTAGAGATCACTGGGACACCTATGGCTACACCTTC
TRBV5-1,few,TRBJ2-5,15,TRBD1,CASSLVGQGEETQYF,TGCGCCAGCAGCTTGGTTGGACAGGGGGAAGAGACCCAGTACTTC
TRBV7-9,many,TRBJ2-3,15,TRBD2,CASSLVSGGTDTQYF,TGTGCCAGCAGCTTGGTCAGCGGGGGCACAGATACGCAGTATTTT
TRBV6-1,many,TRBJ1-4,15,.,CASSDQSVVSEKLFF,TGTGCCAGCAGTGATCAGTCGGTTGTTAGTGAAAAACTGTTTTTT
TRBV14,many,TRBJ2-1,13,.,CASSQDIRFEQFF,TGTGCCAGCAGCCAAGATATACGGTTTGAGCAGTTCTTC
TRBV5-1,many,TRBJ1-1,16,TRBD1,CASSKGTGNLNTEAFF,TGCGCCAGCAGCAAAGGGACAGGGAACTTGAACACTGAAGCTTTCTTT
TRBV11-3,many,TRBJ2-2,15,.,CASSLVSGQIGELFF,TGTGCCAGCAGCTTAGTAAGCGGACAGATCGGGGAGCTGTTTTTT
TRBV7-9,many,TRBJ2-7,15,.,CASSTRTGASYEQYF,TGTGCCAGCAGCACACGGACGGGGGCTTCCTACGAGCAGTACTTC
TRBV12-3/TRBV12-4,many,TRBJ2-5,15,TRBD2,CASSSPGGARETQYF,TGTGCCAGCAGCTCGCCCGGGGGGGCACGAGAGACCCAGTACTTC